This entry lists 5 T cell receptor beta chains sequenced from one sample in a study of shared clonotypes between healthy human individuals. Only in-frame clones appear in the TCRdb table, and some are missing; sequencing was by immunoSEQ multiplex PCR. Among 950,000 to 1,100,000 clones listed, about three quarters were seen once. The source material was memory CD4+ T cells sorted from blood. The subset here: CD45RA-negative fraction. The receptor set was obtained from a man aged 18-30 years in good health.

The chain carries TRBV27 and TRBJ1-2; D gene unclear. Looked up from germline, CDR1 is MNHEY and CDR2 is SMNVEV (reference sequence). V was clipped by 3 bases and J by 4 bases, with 18 bases between them. The CDR3 spans 16 residues. The CDR3 is CASSFESAKGSYGYTF. CDR3 nucleotide sequence: TGTGCCAGCAGTTTCGAAAGTGCTAAAGGCAGCTATGGCTACACCTTC.

This clone has a count of ten or more. The CDR3 DNA reads TGCGCCAGCAGCTCGGGACAGCCGCCCTACGAGCAGTACTTC. It is translated as CASSSGQPPYEQYF. This sequence joins TRBV5-1 and TRBJ2-7; 7 bases match TRBD1. CDR3 length equals 14 residues. V lost 3 bases to trimming and J lost 2 bases; unmatched junction nucleotides: 5. Germline V lookup: CDR1 SGHRS, CDR2 YFSETQ.

This rearrangement joins TRBV28 to TRBJ1-4; TRBD1 agrees at 7 bases. Trimming took 7 bases from V and 0 from J; bases not matched to a gene: 11. Germline CDR1 and CDR2: MDHEN and SYDVKM. The CDR3 runs 17 residues. CDR3 region: CASTSAQGGTTNEKLFF. CDR3 DNA: TGTGCCAGCACCTCAGCCCAAGGGGGCACAACTAATGAAAAACTGTTTTTT.

The chain is built from TRBV11-2 and TRBJ1-1; TRBD1 might be the D (6 bases). In germline, CDR1 is SGHAT, CDR2 FQNNGV. V lost 5 bases and J 5 bases, leaving 15 bases between the germline ends. The CDR3 extends over 14 amino acids. The chain's CDR3 is CASSLQRGVTEAFF. The CDR3 DNA reads TGTGCCAGCAGCCTCCAAAGGGGGGTGACTGAAGCTTTCTTT.

The chain combines TRBV4-1 with TRBJ1-5; no clear D gene. Germline V gene data show CDR1 as MGHRA and CDR2 as YSYEKL. CDR3 length: 13 amino acids. V was trimmed by 0 bases and J by 6 bases, leaving 6 bases between them. This CDR3 reads CASSQDEIQPQHF. The CDR3, as DNA: TGCGCCAGCAGCCAAGACGAGATTCAGCCCCAGCATTTT.